Presented here are 22 T cell receptor beta chains from one specimen sequenced in a study of T cell repertoires in cytomegalovirus infection. TCRdb processed the reads anew with MiXCR; each CDR3 protein has one entry. This table holds around 900,000 distinct CDR3 sequences, around 30% found once. Which antigens these TCRs recognize remains unknown. The sequences come from cultured CD8+ T cells from PBMCs, collected from culture after CMV antigen stimulation. These receptors all come from a human donor in good health (CMV status not recorded). Some clones in this sample may be carry-over from other donors' samples.

This clonotype was seen more than once but under ten times. Written as DNA, the CDR3 is TGTGCCAGCAGCTTAGCGCAAAGGCGTCGCACAGATACGCAGTATTTT. As protein: CASSLAQRRRTDTQYF. The V call is TRBV7-6, the J call TRBJ2-3; D unresolved. V was clipped by 0 bases and J by 1 base, with 11 bases between them. The germline gives CDR1 SGHVS, CDR2 FNYEAQ. CDR3 length: 16 residues.

This clonotype was counted only a few times. The V and J genes are TRBV4-1 and TRBJ2-5; D perhaps matches TRBD2 (5 bases). The V and J ends lost 3 bases and 2 bases respectively, with 13 bases between them. This CDR3 is built from 15 residues. Germline V gives CDR1 MGHRA, CDR2 YSYEKL. DNA for the CDR3: TGCGCCAGCAGCCATACCCCGGGGTCGCAAGAGACCCAGTACTTC. Encoded protein: CASSHTPGSQETQYF.

This clonotype was seen only a few times. The genes are TRBV6-2 or TRBV6-3 and TRBJ2-3; D unclear. With 0 bases removed from V and 0 bases from J, the gap between germline ends came to 22 bases. Germline V gene lookup returns CDR1 MNHEY and CDR2 SVGEGT. The CDR3 spans 20 residues. CDR3 amino acids: CASSYSKDYGVVDSTDTQYF. CDR3 bases: TGTGCCAGCAGTTACTCGAAAGATTATGGAGTTGTGGACAGCACAGATACGCAGTATTTT.

Only a few counts were recorded for this clonotype. The chain has TRBV6-5 and TRBJ2-3; the match to TRBD2 covers 13 bases. Per the germline V gene, CDR1 is MNHEY and CDR2 is SVGAGI. Trimming removed 0 bases from V and 3 bases from J; junction bases left unmatched: 12. The CDR3 extends over 20 amino acids. The CDR3 nucleotides are TGTGCCAGCAGTTACTCCCCCCAGACTAGCGGGGGGACTGCGACAGATACGCAGTATTTT. Translating gives CASSYSPQTSGGTATDTQYF.

The chain carries TRBV24-1 and TRBJ2-5, with a possible D match to TRBD2 (5 bases). The ends were cut back, 4 bases at V and 7 bases at J, with 18 bases in the middle. The length of the CDR3 is 15 residues. Germline values: CDR1 KGHDR, CDR2 SFDVKD. This CDR3 reads CATSDEPSGLGTQYF. As DNA, the CDR3 is TGTGCCACCAGTGACGAGCCTTCGGGATTAGGGACCCAGTACTTC.

Only a few counts were recorded for this clonotype. For the CDR3, the DNA is TGCAGTACCTGGGACGGAACTAACTATGGCTACACCTTC. Translated: CSTWDGTNYGYTF. The rearrangement joins TRBV20-1 to TRBJ1-2; TRBD1 might be the D (5 bases). In germline, CDR1 is DFQATT, CDR2 SNEGSKA (reference sequence). The CDR3 sequence is 13 residues long. Trimming left V 8 bases short and J 0 bases short, with 13 bases between.

V gene TRBV6-5 combines with J gene TRBJ2-3; 9 bases match TRBD2. Trimming at V came to 5 bases and at J to 3 bases, leaving 6 bases not matched to a gene. The CDR3 has 15 amino acids. Germline V gene data show CDR1 as MNHEY and CDR2 as SVGAGI. The CDR3 sequence is CASSNAGGRTDTQYF. The CDR3 DNA reads TGTGCCAGCAGTAACGCGGGGGGGCGTACAGATACGCAGTATTTT.

The V and J genes are TRBV7-8 and TRBJ2-2, with 9 bases fitting TRBD1. The CDR3 sequence is 14 residues long. The J segment lost 1 base and the V segment lost 10 bases, leaving 4 bases of the junction unmatched. Germline CDR1 and CDR2: SGHVS and FQNEAQ. As DNA, the CDR3 is TGTGCCACGCCGGGACAGGGGAACACCGGGGAGCTGTTTTTT. This sequence encodes CATPGQGNTGELFF.

This CDR3 is CASSDSTGQGEAFF. CDR3 bases: TGTGCCAGCAGTGACTCAACAGGACAGGGTGAAGCTTTCTTT. The rearrangement uses TRBV6-4 and TRBJ1-1; 8 bases match TRBD1. From germline, CDR1 is MRHNA and CDR2 SNTAGT. The CDR3 consists of 14 residues. Trimming removed 0 bases from V and 7 bases from J; junction bases left unmatched: 4.

In the case of this clonotype: A much larger clonotype is one base distant, so this may be a read error. This chain links TRBV7-9 with TRBJ1-2; D might be TRBD1 (5 bases). Germline V CDR1 and CDR2: SEHNR, FQNEAQ (reference sequence). The CDR3 covers 16 residues. The CDR3 loop is CASRVRDGRGYYDYTF. CDR3 coding DNA: TGTGCCAGCAGAGTTAGGGATGGGAGGGGCTACTATGACTACACCTTC.

The chain combines TRBV29-1 with TRBJ2-3, with 11 bases identical to TRBD2. After removal of 0 bases from V and 6 bases from J, the junction contained 14 bases not matched to a gene. This CDR3 contains 18 residues. The germline gives CDR1 SQVTM, CDR2 ANQGSEA. This CDR3 is CSVEDRASGGTGWDTQYF. CDR3 coding DNA: TGCAGCGTTGAAGATCGGGCTAGCGGGGGGACCGGGTGGGATACGCAGTATTTT.

The chain uses TRBV7-2 and TRBJ2-7; D remains unclear. The germline V and J ends were trimmed by 5 bases and 2 bases, with 13 bases remaining between them. CDR3 length: 14 residues. Germline CDR1 is SGHTA and CDR2 is FQGNSA. This CDR3 reads CASSPILGTYEQYF. CDR3 nucleotides: TGTGCCAGCAGCCCGATCCTGGGGACCTACGAGCAGTACTTC.

The CDR3 loop is CASSQEPGFPYNEQFF. The CDR3 DNA follows: TGTGCCAGCAGCCAAGAACCCGGATTCCCCTACAATGAGCAGTTCTTC. The chain links TRBV14 to TRBJ2-1; D gene uncertain. The CDR3 is made up of 16 amino acids. Germline CDR1 is SGHDN and CDR2 is FVKESK. V was cut by 0 bases and J by 2 bases, with 11 bases left in between. Complete variable domain (other parts from reference TRBV14 and TRBJ2-1): EAGVTQFPSHSVIEKGQTVTLRCDPISGHDNLYWYRRVMGKEIKFLLHFVKESKQDESGMPNNRFLAERTGGTYSTLKVQPAELEDSGVYFCASSQEPGFPYNEQFFGPGTRLTVL.

V is TRBV7-3 and J is TRBJ1-5, with D tentatively TRBD1 (5 bases). From germline, CDR1 is SGHTA and CDR2 FQGTGA. Trimming removed 0 bases at V and 2 bases at J, with 11 bases between. The CDR3 is made up of 16 amino acids. This CDR3 is CASSLTPGKGNQPQHF. Here the CDR3 DNA reads TGTGCCAGCAGCTTAACACCAGGGAAGGGCAATCAGCCCCAGCATTTT.

The gene calls are TRBV20-1 and TRBJ1-1, with D possibly TRBD1 on 5 matching bases. CDR1 and CDR2 (germline): DFQATT, SNEGSKA (reference sequence). Trimming stripped 6 bases from V and 4 bases from J, with 21 bases between. The CDR3 covers 15 residues. CDR3 in amino acids: CSAPEGRGYGTEAFF. Here the CDR3 DNA reads TGCAGTGCCCCGGAGGGCCGGGGGTACGGCACTGAAGCTTTCTTT.

The V gene is TRBV19, the J gene TRBJ1-1; 9 bases are shared with TRBD1. This CDR3 has 14 residues. The V and J ends lost 8 bases and 5 bases, in that order; junction bases with no gene match: 9. Germline values: CDR1 LNHDA, CDR2 SQIVND (reference sequence). This chain's CDR3 is CASGGPGTGTEAFF. For the CDR3, the DNA is TGTGCCAGTGGGGGGCCTGGGACAGGGACTGAAGCTTTCTTT. Full variable domain (remainder filled in from reference TRBV19 and TRBJ1-1): DGGITQSPKYLFRKEGQNVTLSCEQNLNHDAMYWYRQDPGQGLRLIYYSQIVNDFQKGDIAEGYSVSREKKESFPLTVTSAQKNPTAFYLCASGGPGTGTEAFFGQGTRLTVV.

The chain is built from TRBV5-1 and TRBJ2-2; D not resolved. V was cut by 5 bases and J by 1 base, with 15 bases left in between. CDR3 length: 16 amino acids. Germline-derived CDR1 and CDR2 are SGHRS and YFSETQ. CDR3 loop: CASRQCGPQNTGELFF. In DNA form, the CDR3 reads TGCGCCAGCAGGCAATGCGGTCCGCAGAACACCGGGGAGCTGTTTTTT.

This clonotype was recorded many times. The V and J genes are TRBV7-2 and TRBJ1-5; a weak D match, TRBD1 (5 bases). The CDR3 loop spans 18 amino acids. V was cut by 2 bases and J by 6 bases, with 23 bases left in between. The V gene's germline CDR1 is SGHTA and CDR2 FQGNSA. CDR3: CASSLTAPGPWAPQPQHF. Here the CDR3 DNA reads TGTGCCAGCAGCTTAACTGCTCCGGGACCCTGGGCCCCTCAGCCCCAGCATTTT.

The chain links TRBV27 to TRBJ1-1; D is perhaps TRBD1 (5 bases). Trimming stripped 1 base from V and 6 bases from J, with 12 bases between. This CDR3 contains 14 residues. Per the germline V gene, CDR1 is MNHEY and CDR2 is SMNVEV (reference sequence). The CDR3 DNA reads TGTGCCAGCAGTTTATTGGGGACCCGTCCTGAAGCTTTCTTT. This codes for CASSLLGTRPEAFF.

CDR3 sequence (DNA): TGTGCCAGCCGGAGCGGGGATGCCTACGAGCAGTACTTC. This codes for CASRSGDAYEQYF. The rearrangement uses TRBV14 and TRBJ2-7, with TRBD2 identical over 7 bases. Losses at the gene ends were 8 bases for V and 2 bases for J; bases not matched to a gene: 6. CDR3 length: 13 residues. Germline lookup yields CDR1 SGHDN and CDR2 FVKESK.

The chain combines TRBV5-1 with TRBJ2-5, with a weak D call TRBD1 (6 bases). CDR1 and CDR2 (germline): SGHRS, YFSETQ. V lost 1 base, J lost 5 bases, and 15 bases lay in between. The CDR3 is made up of 15 amino acids. This CDR3 is CASSLFPGAVETQYF. As DNA, the CDR3 is TGCGCCAGCAGCTTGTTTCCAGGGGCGGTGGAGACCCAGTACTTC.

This clonotype was seen a few times. The chain has TRBV7-9 and TRBJ1-1; D is uncertain. Trimming took off 5 bases at V and 5 bases at J, with 18 bases between the two ends. The CDR3 covers 15 residues. Per germline, CDR1 SEHNR and CDR2 FQNEAQ (reference sequence). CDR3 residues: CASSPEGRLDTEAFF. The CDR3 region has the DNA TGTGCCAGCAGCCCCGAGGGCAGGCTAGATACTGAAGCTTTCTTT.